Listed below are T cell receptor beta chains from one sample, sequenced in a study of blood T cell repertoires in COVID-19. Using immunoSEQ multiplex PCR, the repertoire was profiled, and TCRdb retains in-frame clones only, with some absent. Of approximately 300,000 clones listed, about nine tenths are singletons. Sequencing was done on a sample of peripheral blood. The receptors originated from a man aged 18 to 30 with active or convalescent COVID-19. CDR3s include the opening cysteine and the closing phenylalanine or tryptophan. The D gene is left open where the match is weak. The size entry is marked missing in some rows and otherwise reads once, few, many or a size class.

d_call: -
j_call: TRBJ2-3
v_call: TRBV7-8
clone_size: once
cdr3_aa: CASSLWRGPTDTQYF
cdr3_nt: TGTGCCAGCAGCTTATGGAGGGGGCCCACAGATACGCAGTATTTT

d_call: -
j_call: TRBJ2-2
v_call: TRBV9
clone_size: -
cdr3_aa: CASSVEGVDTGELFF
cdr3_nt: TGTGCCAGCAGCGTAGAAGGGGTCGACACCGGGGAGCTGTTTTTT

d_call: TRBD2
j_call: TRBJ2-7
v_call: TRBV3-1/TRBV3-2
clone_size: -
cdr3_aa: CASSPSTSGYEQYF
cdr3_nt: TGTGCCAGCAGTCCTAGTACTAGCGGCTACGAGCAGTACTTC

d_call: -
j_call: TRBJ2-1
v_call: TRBV27
clone_size: -
cdr3_aa: CASSLSRVPSLKNEQFF
cdr3_nt: TGTGCCAGCAGTTTATCCAGGGTACCATCTTTAAAAAATGAGCAGTTCTTC

d_call: TRBD1
j_call: TRBJ2-1
v_call: TRBV5-5
clone_size: -
cdr3_aa: CASSGGLPGQDYNEQFF
cdr3_nt: TGTGCCAGCAGCGGTGGCCTCCCGGGACAGGATTACAATGAGCAGTTCTTC

d_call: -
j_call: TRBJ2-3
v_call: TRBV11-2
clone_size: -
cdr3_aa: CASSLDQGGSTDTQYF
cdr3_nt: TGTGCCAGCAGCTTAGATCAGGGGGGCTCCACAGATACGCAGTATTTT

d_call: -
j_call: TRBJ2-5
v_call: TRBV28
clone_size: -
cdr3_aa: CASSLPPGQETQYF
cdr3_nt: TGTGCCAGCAGTTTACCCCCGGGTCAAGAGACCCAGTACTTC

d_call: -
j_call: TRBJ1-6
v_call: TRBV10-2
clone_size: -
cdr3_aa: CASSAGGSPLHF
cdr3_nt: TGCGCCAGCAGCGCAGGAGGCTCACCCCTCCACTTT

d_call: -
j_call: TRBJ1-5
v_call: TRBV7-6
clone_size: -
cdr3_aa: CASSSSTGGQPQHF
cdr3_nt: TGTGCCAGCAGCTCCTCGACAGGAGGACAGCCCCAGCATTTT

d_call: TRBD1
j_call: TRBJ1-3
v_call: TRBV11-2
clone_size: -
cdr3_aa: CASSLRTGRSTGNTIYF
cdr3_nt: TGTGCCAGCAGCTTAAGGACAGGGAGGAGTACTGGAAACACCATATATTTT

d_call: TRBD1
j_call: TRBJ2-4
v_call: TRBV18
clone_size: -
cdr3_aa: CASSPWTGGSGNIQYF
cdr3_nt: TGTGCCAGCTCACCTTGGACAGGGGGGTCCGGTAACATTCAGTACTTC

d_call: TRBD1
j_call: TRBJ1-1
v_call: TRBV27
clone_size: few
cdr3_aa: CASSGGTEAFF
cdr3_nt: TGTGCCAGCTCAGGGGGAACTGAAGCTTTCTTT

d_call: -
j_call: TRBJ2-7
v_call: TRBV10-2
clone_size: -
cdr3_aa: CASSEEGQGHYEQYF
cdr3_nt: TGCGCCAGCAGTGAGGAGGGGCAGGGACACTACGAGCAGTACTTC

d_call: -
j_call: TRBJ1-1
v_call: TRBV6-2/TRBV6-3
clone_size: once
cdr3_aa: CASSRAGEGSAEAFF
cdr3_nt: TGTGCCAGCAGTAGAGCCGGGGAGGGGAGCGCTGAAGCTTTCTTT

d_call: -
j_call: TRBJ2-3
v_call: TRBV5-4
clone_size: -
cdr3_aa: CASSLEPHTDTQYF
cdr3_nt: TGTGCCAGCAGCTTGGAGCCCCACACAGATACGCAGTATTTT

d_call: TRBD1
j_call: TRBJ1-2
v_call: TRBV27
clone_size: -
cdr3_aa: CASSLRYRGYGYTF
cdr3_nt: TGTGCCAGCAGTTTACGGTACAGGGGTTATGGCTACACCTTC

d_call: TRBD1
j_call: TRBJ2-7
v_call: TRBV29-1
clone_size: -
cdr3_aa: CSVEIRDRGTYEQYF
cdr3_nt: TGCAGCGTAGAAATCCGGGACAGGGGGACCTACGAGCAGTACTTC

d_call: TRBD1
j_call: TRBJ2-5
v_call: TRBV4-1
clone_size: -
cdr3_aa: CASSQEGTGGATQYF
cdr3_nt: TGCGCCAGCAGCCAAGAGGGGACAGGGGGGGCGACCCAGTACTTC

d_call: -
j_call: TRBJ2-7
v_call: TRBV7-9
clone_size: -
cdr3_aa: CASSLGTEYEQYF
cdr3_nt: TGTGCCAGCAGCTTAGGGACAGAGTACGAGCAGTACTTC

d_call: TRBD1
j_call: TRBJ2-7
v_call: TRBV19
clone_size: -
cdr3_aa: CASSQPGQGWYEQYF
cdr3_nt: TGTGCCAGTAGTCAACCGGGACAGGGGTGGTACGAGCAGTACTTC

d_call: -
j_call: TRBJ1-5
v_call: TRBV19
clone_size: -
cdr3_aa: CASSGGGYSNQPQHF
cdr3_nt: TGTGCCAGTAGTGGGGGGGGGTATAGCAATCAGCCCCAGCATTTT

d_call: TRBD1
j_call: TRBJ1-2
v_call: TRBV19
clone_size: -
cdr3_aa: CASSFGQGSYGYTF
cdr3_nt: TGTGCCAGTAGTTTTGGACAGGGGTCCTATGGCTACACCTTC

d_call: TRBD1
j_call: TRBJ1-1
v_call: TRBV29-1
clone_size: few
cdr3_aa: CSARQGITEAFF
cdr3_nt: TGCAGCGCCCGACAGGGTATCACTGAAGCTTTCTTT

d_call: TRBD1
j_call: TRBJ2-1
v_call: TRBV3-1/TRBV3-2
clone_size: -
cdr3_aa: CASSQIRAGGNEQFF
cdr3_nt: TGTGCCAGCAGCCAAATTCGGGCAGGGGGCAATGAGCAGTTCTTC

d_call: -
j_call: TRBJ2-1
v_call: TRBV28
clone_size: -
cdr3_aa: CASSPNLARLYNEQFF
cdr3_nt: TGTGCCAGCAGTCCAAATCTAGCGAGGTTGTACAATGAGCAGTTCTTC

d_call: -
j_call: TRBJ1-3
v_call: TRBV5-1
clone_size: -
cdr3_aa: CASSLALSGVLSGNTIYF
cdr3_nt: TGCGCCAGCAGCTTGGCCCTTTCAGGGGTCCTCTCTGGAAACACCATATATTTT

d_call: -
j_call: TRBJ1-2
v_call: TRBV28
clone_size: -
cdr3_aa: CASSSPRNTNYGYTF
cdr3_nt: TGTGCCAGCAGTTCACCTAGAAACACTAACTATGGCTACACCTTC

d_call: -
j_call: TRBJ1-5
v_call: TRBV27
clone_size: -
cdr3_aa: CASMSSGANQPQHF
cdr3_nt: TGTGCCAGCATGTCTTCAGGGGCCAATCAGCCCCAGCATTTT

d_call: TRBD1
j_call: TRBJ2-1
v_call: TRBV27
clone_size: -
cdr3_aa: CASGTIGKDRGYNEQFF
cdr3_nt: TGTGCCAGCGGAACAATCGGTAAGGACAGGGGATACAATGAGCAGTTCTTC

d_call: TRBD2
j_call: TRBJ2-7
v_call: TRBV28
clone_size: -
cdr3_aa: CASSLVYSGGRASEQYF
cdr3_nt: TGTGCCAGCAGTTTAGTATACTCTGGCGGGAGGGCCTCCGAGCAGTACTTC

d_call: TRBD2
j_call: TRBJ2-1
v_call: TRBV2
clone_size: few
cdr3_aa: CASSELAGYNEQFF
cdr3_nt: TGTGCCAGCAGTGAACTAGCGGGGTACAATGAGCAGTTCTTC

d_call: TRBD1
j_call: TRBJ1-5
v_call: TRBV5-1
clone_size: -
cdr3_aa: CASSRTGMGNQPQHF
cdr3_nt: TGCGCCAGCAGCAGGACAGGGATGGGCAATCAGCCCCAGCATTTT

d_call: -
j_call: TRBJ2-7
v_call: TRBV4-2
clone_size: once
cdr3_aa: CASSQVEGGEQYF
cdr3_nt: TGTGCCAGCAGCCAAGTCGAAGGAGGCGAGCAGTACTTC